What follows is one TCR beta chain and its context. The target antigen is unknown. The data stem from a study of blood T cells in healthy people across ages. No fewer than 6 micrograms of total RNA were isolated from every sample. Trimming shortened V by 5 bases and J by 5 bases, and 18 bases separated the two germline ends. CDR1 is DFQATT, CDR2 SNEGSKA, per germline (reference sequence). The CDR3 contains 14 residues. Study-level results: Researchers judged that diversity estimates from one million T cells fell short of true values.

The second PCR ran roughly 6 to 12 cycles with a sample-barcoded 5' primer and J-beta primers. TCRdb re-called the 5' RACE reads with MiXCR, one entry per CDR3 protein. The data show approximately 800,000 distinct CDR3 sequences, 20% to 30% seen once. The data were also submitted as part of a second study, on T cells of mothers and their children. That work contributes: Per child, roughly 3 million TCR beta CDR3 reads were obtained, against over 9 million per mother.

The sequence was obtained from a boy aged 10-17 years in good health. This chain joins TRBV20-1 and TRBJ2-5; D is perhaps TRBD1 (6 bases). Sample: blood. CDR3 sequence (DNA): TGCAGTGCTCCGTTAGGGGGACGATGGGAGACCCAGTACTTC. Protein product: CSAPLGGRWETQYF.